Listed below are T cell receptor beta chains from one sample, sequenced in a study of shared clonotypes between healthy human individuals. Produced via immunoSEQ multiplex PCR; TCRdb's table is partial and in-frame only. Of under 1,100,000 clones in the sample, roughly 74% were seen once. Material for sequencing was memory CD4+ T cells from PBMCs. Receptors originate from a man in his late teens or twenties in good health. Some clones in this sample may be carry-over from other donors' samples. Both conserved end residues are trimmed from each CDR3.

j_gene: TRBJ2-7
v_gene: TRBV28
CDR3aa: ASINGVGTGEQY

j_gene: TRBJ2-7
v_gene: TRBV11-1
CDR3aa: ASSLARGQGDYYEQY

j_gene: TRBJ2-1
v_gene: TRBV6-5
CDR3aa: ASSTSTGPLEQF

j_gene: TRBJ1-2
v_gene: TRBV7-2
CDR3aa: ASSLGTGLLWGYT

j_gene: TRBJ1-1
v_gene: TRBV13
CDR3aa: ASSLGQADSEAF

j_gene: TRBJ2-1
v_gene: TRBV10-1
CDR3aa: ASGETHDEQF

j_gene: TRBJ2-1
v_gene: TRBV16
CDR3aa: ASSGTRSYNEQF

j_gene: TRBJ2-1
v_gene: TRBV7-9
CDR3aa: ASNTGLAGFRGNNEQF

j_gene: TRBJ2-7
v_gene: TRBV7-8
CDR3aa: ASSRFGRVLLGEQY

j_gene: TRBJ1-5
v_gene: TRBV10-3
CDR3aa: AISGGNQPQH

j_gene: TRBJ2-5
v_gene: TRBV5-3
CDR3aa: ARSLAGIGQSPETQY

j_gene: TRBJ2-1
v_gene: TRBV4-1
CDR3aa: ASSQEVSSGYNEQF

j_gene: TRBJ2-1
v_gene: TRBV30
CDR3aa: AWSVFVGEQF

j_gene: TRBJ1-4
v_gene: TRBV5-1
CDR3aa: ASSSEANEKLF

j_gene: TRBJ2-7
v_gene: TRBV6-6
CDR3aa: ASGGRAYEQY

j_gene: TRBJ2-1
v_gene: TRBV28
CDR3aa: ASRKIAGAWGNNEQF

j_gene: TRBJ2-1
v_gene: TRBV6-5
CDR3aa: ASSLNGVYNEQF

j_gene: TRBJ2-7
v_gene: TRBV10-3
CDR3aa: AISESFGIQY

j_gene: TRBJ2-3
v_gene: TRBV5-1
CDR3aa: ASSSPMTDTQY

j_gene: TRBJ2-5
v_gene: TRBV5-1
CDR3aa: ASSLSRTRETQY

j_gene: TRBJ2-7
v_gene: TRBV7-9
CDR3aa: ASSPSATSGSYEQY

j_gene: TRBJ2-1
v_gene: TRBV11-3
CDR3aa: ASSLYWREGHNEQF

j_gene: TRBJ2-1
v_gene: TRBV5-4
CDR3aa: ASSYPGQGCRNEQF

j_gene: TRBJ2-7
v_gene: TRBV11-3
CDR3aa: ASSFNRGSGGEQY

j_gene: TRBJ2-3
v_gene: TRBV4-3
CDR3aa: ASSQVRGTDTQY

j_gene: TRBJ1-1
v_gene: TRBV7-8
CDR3aa: ASSYRTPGRPEAF

j_gene: TRBJ2-1
v_gene: TRBV5-1
CDR3aa: ASSLNSYNEQF

j_gene: TRBJ1-6
v_gene: TRBV7-9
CDR3aa: ASSLGDGAGSPLH

j_gene: TRBJ2-2
v_gene: TRBV4-2
CDR3aa: ASSQELTVMGELF

j_gene: TRBJ2-6
v_gene: TRBV27
CDR3aa: ASSFNSDGANVLT

j_gene: TRBJ2-7
v_gene: TRBV5-4
CDR3aa: ASSLAGGTYEQY

j_gene: TRBJ2-3
v_gene: TRBV7-2
CDR3aa: ASSLGVSGGIDTQY

j_gene: TRBJ2-3
v_gene: TRBV19
CDR3aa: ASSIAGLAADTQY

j_gene: TRBJ2-1
v_gene: TRBV11-2
CDR3aa: ASSSQSLGEQF

j_gene: TRBJ1-4
v_gene: TRBV5-1
CDR3aa: ASSLGGGTEKLF

j_gene: TRBJ2-2
v_gene: TRBV5-1
CDR3aa: ASSFQGTGVSGELF

j_gene: TRBJ1-5
v_gene: TRBV11-2
CDR3aa: ASSSFNQPQH

j_gene: TRBJ1-5
v_gene: TRBV6-6
CDR3aa: ASSSQSRSNQPQH

j_gene: TRBJ2-3
v_gene: TRBV5-1
CDR3aa: ASSPDPNTDTQY

j_gene: TRBJ2-2
v_gene: TRBV29-1
CDR3aa: SVGQGGNTGELF

j_gene: TRBJ1-1
v_gene: TRBV11-2
CDR3aa: ASSPGENTEAF

j_gene: TRBJ1-2
v_gene: TRBV28
CDR3aa: ASITRDGANYGYT

j_gene: TRBJ2-5
v_gene: TRBV9
CDR3aa: ASSVGASGTQETQY

j_gene: TRBJ1-2
v_gene: TRBV2
CDR3aa: ASSPDRKYGYT

j_gene: TRBJ2-1
v_gene: TRBV4-2
CDR3aa: ASSQAWTGTSGSNEQF